The 32 T cell receptor beta chains listed next were all sequenced from one sample in a study of spatial heterogeneity in lung cancer. Specified time point: sample taken at primary tumor resection. Unsorted whole RNA from tumor, nontumor lung or frozen PBMC underwent sequencing. Each CDR3 protein gets one entry after TCRdb re-called the 5' RACE reads with MiXCR. This table has about 80,000 distinct CDR3 sequences, under 25% appearing once. The sequencing used PBMCs, collected at surgery. The receptor set was obtained from a male donor with early-stage non-small cell lung cancer.

V usage is TRBV27 and J usage is TRBJ2-7, with D maybe TRBD1 (5 bases). Germline CDR1 reads MNHEY; CDR2 reads SMNVEV (reference sequence). The CDR3 is 16 residues long. With 2 bases removed from V and 1 base from J, the gap between germline ends came to 15 bases. The CDR3 reads CASSLAPAGQSYEQYF. CDR3 nucleotides: TGTGCCAGCAGTTTAGCCCCGGCAGGGCAGTCCTACGAGCAGTACTTC.

This chain uses TRBV6-4 with TRBJ1-4; 7 nucleotides agree with TRBD1. V was clipped by 6 bases and J by 8 bases; unmatched bases: 9. CDR3 size: 14 residues. Germline V gives CDR1 MRHNA, CDR2 SNTAGT. In DNA, the CDR3 is TGTGCCAGCAGCGAAGACAGGGTGTGGGAAAAACTGTTTTTT. Translated: CASSEDRVWEKLFF.

Details on this clonotype: A clone one base away is much larger, so this may be a read error. V and J are TRBV29-1 and TRBJ1-4, with D tentatively TRBD1 (6 bases). The CDR3 runs 12 residues. Per germline, CDR1 SQVTM and CDR2 ANQGSEA. Written as DNA, the CDR3 is TGCTGCGCCGACGGGGGCGGGGAAAAACTGTTTTTT. Its protein product is CCADGGGEKLFF.

This clonotype was observed at least ten times. This chain connects TRBV30 to TRBJ1-2; 7 bases map to TRBD1. V shed 2 bases, J shed 8 bases, and the junction held 8 bases outside the gene matches. This CDR3 has 13 residues. Germline CDR1 reads GTSNPN; CDR2 reads SVGIG (reference sequence). The CDR3 region is CAWSPDRAAGYTF. The CDR3 region has the DNA TGTGCCTGGAGTCCTGACAGGGCGGCGGGCTACACCTTC.

Ten or more counts support this clonotype. V is TRBV4-2 and J is TRBJ2-2; tentatively, D is TRBD2 (6 bases). In germline, CDR1 is LGHNA, CDR2 YNFKEQ. The CDR3 totals 14 residues. With 3 bases removed from V and 5 bases from J, the gap between germline ends came to 10 bases. The CDR3 sequence is CASSQAGSTGELFF. CDR3 bases: TGTGCCAGCAGCCAGGCGGGATCAACCGGGGAGCTGTTTTTT.

The chain couples TRBV20-1 to TRBJ2-5; 11 nucleotides match TRBD1. After removal of 1 base from V and 3 bases from J, the junction contained 7 bases not matched to a gene. Looked up from germline, CDR1 is DFQATT and CDR2 is SNEGSKA (reference sequence). CDR3 length: 16 residues. DNA of the CDR3: TGCAGTGCTAGAGTCTCCCGGGACAGGGGGAAAGAGACCCAGTACTTC. The encoded protein is CSARVSRDRGKETQYF.

The chain has TRBV7-2 and TRBJ1-1; perhaps TRBD1 as D (5 bases). The CDR3 sequence is 13 residues long. Trimming cost V 4 bases and J 4 bases, with 10 bases left between them. Germline V gene sequence: CDR1 SGHTA, CDR2 FQGNSA. CDR3 bases: TGTGCCAGCAGCTATCAGGGACCCACTGAAGCTTTCTTT. Protein sequence: CASSYQGPTEAFF.

This clonotype was seen a few times. The chain recombines TRBV27 with TRBJ1-4; TRBD1 might be the D (6 bases). There are 16 residues in the CDR3. Germline V gene lookup returns CDR1 MNHEY and CDR2 SMNVEV (reference sequence). V lost 6 bases, J lost 3 bases, and 17 bases lay in between. Here the CDR3 DNA reads TGTGCCAGCAGACTGGGAGGAAGGGGGGCTAATGAAAAACTGTTTTTT. It translates to CASRLGGRGANEKLFF. Full variable domain (rest looked up from reference TRBV27 and TRBJ1-4): EAQVTQNPRYLITVTGKKLTVTCSQNMNHEYMSWYRQDPGLGLRQIYYSMNVEVTDKGDVPEGYKVSRKEKRNFPLILESPSPNQTSLYFCASRLGGRGANEKLFFGSGTQLSVL.

This clonotype turned up a few times. V is TRBV6-1 and J is TRBJ1-5; D is undetermined. Germline CDR1 MNHNS, CDR2 SASEGT. V was trimmed by 5 bases and J by 6 bases, leaving 11 bases between them. The length of the CDR3 is 13 residues. The CDR3 reads CASSFQVSQPQHF. CDR3 coding DNA: TGTGCCAGCAGTTTCCAGGTGAGTCAGCCCCAGCATTTT.

This clonotype was seen ten or more times. This chain's CDR3 is CASRSGGTPYEQYF. Written as DNA, the CDR3 is TGTGCCAGCAGGTCCGGAGGGACCCCCTACGAGCAGTACTTC. This sequence joins TRBV28 and TRBJ2-7; a possible D gene is TRBD2 (6 bases). Germline V lookup: CDR1 MDHEN, CDR2 SYDVKM. The length of the CDR3 is 14 residues. V shed 6 bases and J shed 2 bases, with 14 bases lying between them.

The chain carries TRBV29-1 and TRBJ1-4; TRBD1 is a possible D gene (5 bases). V gave up 3 bases and J gave up 7 bases, with 12 bases separating them. Germline loops: CDR1 SQVTM, CDR2 ANQGSEA. The CDR3 runs 13 residues. The DNA for the CDR3 is TGCAGCGTTGATCGGGGGAGGGGTGAAAAACTGTTTTTT. Protein: CSVDRGRGEKLFF.

This clonotype has a count of ten or more. The V call is TRBV29-1, the J call TRBJ1-5; possibly TRBD1 for D (5 bases). Germline V CDR1 and CDR2: SQVTM, ANQGSEA. V gave up 0 bases and J gave up 1 base, with 7 bases separating them. The CDR3 is 14 amino acids. CDR3 nucleotides: TGCAGCGTTGAAGAACCAGGGAGCAATCAGCCCCAGCATTTT. It translates to CSVEEPGSNQPQHF.

V is TRBV11-1 and J is TRBJ2-3, with TRBD2 as a possible D gene (5 bases). In germline, CDR1 is SGHAT, CDR2 FQDESV (reference sequence). This CDR3 region has 13 residues. V shed 1 base and J shed 7 bases, with 9 bases lying between them. The DNA of the CDR3 is TGTGCCAGCAGCTTAGGAGGGTTAAATACGCAGTATTTT. As protein: CASSLGGLNTQYF.

This clonotype was counted only a few times. The chain has TRBV6-5 and TRBJ2-2; D not resolved. Germline V gives CDR1 MNHEY, CDR2 SVGAGI. V was pared by 1 base and J by 5 bases, with 11 bases between. The CDR3 is 15 amino acids. The CDR3 coding sequence is TGTGCCAGCAGTTACTTGCCCTCAGGAACCGGGGAGCTGTTTTTT. The encoded protein is CASSYLPSGTGELFF.

The chain couples TRBV20-1 to TRBJ2-7, with a tentative D call TRBD2 (5 bases). Trimming took off 6 bases at V and 0 bases at J, with 15 bases between the two ends. Germline CDR1 reads DFQATT; CDR2 reads SNEGSKA (reference sequence). This CDR3 has 14 residues. DNA for the CDR3: TGCAGTGCCGACGGCGAAGGGAGCTCCTACGAGCAGTACTTC. Translating it yields CSADGEGSSYEQYF.

This chain connects TRBV20-1 to TRBJ1-5; unclear D gene. Trimming removed 5 bases at V and 5 bases at J, with 19 bases between. This CDR3 region has 15 residues. The germline V gene encodes CDR1 DFQATT and CDR2 SNEGSKA (reference sequence). This CDR3 is CSARPSGRTYQPQHF. CDR3 DNA: TGCAGTGCTCGTCCCTCGGGCAGGACGTATCAGCCCCAGCATTTT.

This clonotype was counted ten times or more. The CDR3 region has the DNA TGTGCCAGCAGTTTGAACAGGGGCACAGATACGCAGTATTTT. It is translated as CASSLNRGTDTQYF. The rearrangement links TRBV12-3 or TRBV12-4 to TRBJ2-3, with D possibly being TRBD1 (6 bases). V lost 3 bases, J lost 1 base, and 8 bases lay in between. CDR3 length equals 14 residues.

V and J are TRBV5-1 and TRBJ1-3; possibly TRBD1 for D (6 bases). With 0 bases removed from V and 0 bases from J, the gap between germline ends came to 19 bases. This CDR3 is 19 amino acids long. CDR1 is SGHRS, CDR2 YFSETQ, per germline. The CDR3 coding sequence is TGCGCCAGCAGCTTGGGCCCCCGGGACACAATTTTCTCTGGAAACACCATATATTTT. It codes for CASSLGPRDTIFSGNTIYF.

The V gene is TRBV7-9, the J gene TRBJ1-5; no definite D call. The CDR3 consists of 13 residues. V lost 1 base to trimming and J lost 5 bases, with 6 bases between them. Germline loops: CDR1 SEHNR, CDR2 FQNEAQ (reference sequence). CDR3 sequence (DNA): TGTGCCAGCAGCTTAGGGACCCATCAGCCCCAGCATTTT. Its translation: CASSLGTHQPQHF.

Concerning this clonotype: Sequence at one end of the junction differs from germline and may be a read error. The genes are TRBV2 and TRBJ2-1; maybe TRBD1 (6 bases). The CDR3 totals 16 residues. Germline V gene lookup returns CDR1 SNHLY and CDR2 FYNNEI. CDR3 region: CASGEAGTRSYNEQFF. The CDR3 coding sequence is TGTGCCAGCGGTGAAGCTGGGACACGGTCCTACAATGAGCAGTTCTTC. The whole variable domain, remainder taken from reference TRBV2 and TRBJ2-1, is EPEVTQTPSHQVTQMGQEVILRCVPISNHLYFYWYRQILGQKVEFLVSFYNNEISEKSEIFDDQFSVERPDGSNFTLKIRSTKLEDSAMYFCASGEAGTRSYNEQFFGPGTRLTVL.

The J gene is TRBJ2-1, the V gene TRBV6-4; D is undetermined. V lost 5 bases and J 0 bases, leaving 8 bases between the germline ends. The germline V gene encodes CDR1 MRHNA and CDR2 SNTAGT. This CDR3 has 14 amino acids. For the CDR3, the DNA is TGTGCCAGCAGTCCAGAGAGCTCCTACAATGAGCAGTTCTTC. Encoded protein: CASSPESSYNEQFF.

The rearrangement joins TRBV7-3 to TRBJ2-7, with D tentatively TRBD1 or TRBD2 (7 bases each). Germline V gene sequence: CDR1 SGHTA, CDR2 FQGTGA. The CDR3 extends over 14 amino acids. V gave up 6 bases and J gave up 4 bases, with 16 bases separating them. CDR3 sequence (DNA): TGTGCCAGCAGTCGACAGGGAGGGAAGTACGAGCAGTACTTC. Protein: CASSRQGGKYEQYF. The complete variable domain, with remaining parts taken from reference TRBV7-3 and TRBJ2-7, reads GAGVSQTPSNKVTEKGKYVELRCDPISGHTALYWYRQSLGQGPEFLIYFQGTGAADDSGLPNDRFFAVRPEGSVSTLKIQRTERGDSAVYLCASSRQGGKYEQYFGPGTRLTVT.

This clonotype was recorded a few times. The chain joins TRBV28 to TRBJ2-2; the D gene is possibly TRBD2 (6 bases). Per germline, CDR1 MDHEN and CDR2 SYDVKM. Trimming stripped 6 bases from V and 2 bases from J, with 16 bases between. This CDR3 has 16 amino acids. CDR3 amino acids: CASSPQAGYNTGELFF. The CDR3 nucleotides read TGTGCCAGCAGCCCCCAAGCGGGCTACAACACCGGGGAGCTGTTTTTT.

The V call is TRBV20-1, the J call TRBJ1-3, with D perhaps matching TRBD1 (5 bases). Germline lookup yields CDR1 DFQATT and CDR2 SNEGSKA (reference sequence). V was cut by 3 bases and J by 4 bases, with 19 bases left in between. The CDR3 covers 16 residues. CDR3 sequence reads: CSASRDSRLVGNTIYF. The CDR3 nucleotides are TGCAGTGCTAGCCGGGACTCCAGGCTGGTAGGAAACACCATATATTTT.

This clonotype was counted at least ten times. The rearrangement links TRBV5-1 to TRBJ2-5, with a possible D match to TRBD2 (5 bases). V was clipped by 7 bases and J by 5 bases, with 18 bases between them. The CDR3 runs to 14 residues. The V gene's germline CDR1 is SGHRS and CDR2 YFSETQ. CDR3 amino acids: CASRSSLVGETQYF. The CDR3 DNA reads TGCGCCAGCCGCTCGTCACTAGTGGGTGAGACCCAGTACTTC.

The chain combines TRBV7-8 with TRBJ2-7; TRBD2 matches at 7 bases. Germline-derived CDR1 and CDR2 are SGHVS and FQNEAQ. The CDR3 has 13 amino acids. V shed 7 bases, J shed 5 bases, and the junction held 8 bases outside the gene matches. As DNA, the CDR3 is TGTGCCAGCACCGGCGGGAGTAGAAACGAGCAGTACTTC. Translated: CASTGGSRNEQYF.

This clonotype was seen many times. This chain links TRBV5-1 with TRBJ2-5; the match to TRBD1 covers 7 bases. This CDR3 comprises 15 residues. The V and J ends lost 0 bases and 2 bases, in that order; junction bases with no gene match: 4. The V gene's germline CDR1 is SGHRS and CDR2 YFSETQ. The CDR3 DNA reads TGCGCCAGCAGCTTGGGAGGGGGCTCACAAGAGACCCAGTACTTC. It is translated as CASSLGGGSQETQYF.

As for this clonotype: This sequence may be a read error, since a much larger clone differs from it by one base. The rearrangement uses TRBV29-1 and TRBJ2-7; either TRBD1 or TRBD2 may supply D (5 bases each). V shed 7 bases and J shed 4 bases, with 17 bases lying between them. The length of the CDR3 is 13 residues. CDR1 is SQVTM and CDR2 is ANQGSEA in the germline V gene. The CDR3 DNA follows: TGCAGCGGGATGGCCGAGGGGCAATACGAGCAGTACTTC. This sequence encodes CSGMAEGQYEQYF.

This chain links TRBV7-9 with TRBJ2-7; tentative D call: TRBD2 (6 bases). With 2 bases removed from V and 7 bases from J, the gap between germline ends came to 15 bases. The CDR3 has 14 residues. Germline V gives CDR1 SEHNR, CDR2 FQNEAQ (reference sequence). The CDR3 DNA sequence: TGTGCCAGCAGCTTATCTCCGGAGGGAGCGGAGCAGTACTTC. Translation: CASSLSPEGAEQYF.

Sample share makes this clonotype medium-sized. The CDR3 DNA reads as TGTGCCAGCAGCTTACATCAGGGGGCCTACGAGCAGTACTTC. Translated: CASSLHQGAYEQYF. The rearrangement uses TRBV7-9 and TRBJ2-7; 7 bases match TRBD1. Trimming took 2 bases from V and 2 from J; bases not matched to a gene: 3. Germline V gene data show CDR1 as SEHNR and CDR2 as FQNEAQ (reference sequence). This CDR3 has 14 residues.

This rearrangement joins TRBV3-1 to TRBJ2-1; TRBD1 aligns across 9 bases. CDR1 and CDR2 from the germline V gene are LGHDT and YNNKEL (reference sequence). V shed 5 bases and J 0 bases; nucleotides not matched to a gene: 8. The CDR3 is made up of 17 amino acids. Here the CDR3 DNA reads TGTGCCAGCAGCTTCGAGACAGGGGGGGTCTCCTACAATGAGCAGTTCTTC. It is translated as CASSFETGGVSYNEQFF.

There are a few counts of this clonotype. The chain uses TRBV6-4 and TRBJ2-7, with D hard to call. V lost 6 bases to trimming and J lost 3 bases, with 18 bases between them. Germline V gene lookup returns CDR1 MRHNA and CDR2 SNTAGT. The CDR3 spans 15 residues. CDR3 sequence (DNA): TGTGCCAGCAGCCGAAAACGGACCGCTCTCTACGAGCAGTACTTC. This translates into CASSRKRTALYEQYF.